The clone carrying this TCR beta chain was recorded at least ten times. The target antigen is unknown. V gave up 4 bases and J gave up 6 bases; unmatched junction bases: 10. The V gene's germline CDR1 is MNHEY and CDR2 SVGAGI. CDR3 length: 15 amino acids. The data are from a study of tumor-infiltrating lymphocytes in primary liver carcinoma. Background on the study: The cohort consisted of patients whose primary liver carcinoma was surgically resected. Study-level points and caveats: Because the samples were bulk unsorted, the study did not compare CD4+ and CD8+ repertoires.

RNA was extracted from whole blood without cell sorting, alongside germline DNA. Prior to surgery, about 4 milliliters of peripheral blood were drawn. The authors made TCR beta cDNA from around 500 ng total RNA with a constant-region primer. Researchers made the TCR beta libraries by running three nested multiplex PCR rounds with slightly modified ARM-PCR. Each of the first two PCR rounds ran approximately 10 cycles with TRBV1-TRBV30 forward and C-beta reverse primers. TCRdb called the multiplex PCR reads again in MiXCR, with one record for every CDR3 protein. The table lists around 330,000 distinct CDR3 sequences, about 60% of them singletons.

The sample comprised peripheral blood. The chain is built from TRBV6-5 and TRBJ2-3; 7 positions match TRBD2. The sequence was obtained from a middle-aged man with primary liver carcinoma and hepatitis B virus infection. The chain's CDR3 is CASSLGRAGVDTQYF. The CDR3 nucleotides read TGTGCCAGCAGTTTGGGGAGGGCCGGCGTTGATACGCAGTATTTT.